The clone carrying this TCR beta chain was observed at least ten times. The data originate from a study of HIV-infected patients and healthy controls. This CDR3 has 13 residues. The germline V gene encodes CDR1 LNHDA and CDR2 SQIVND (reference sequence). With 6 bases removed from V and 2 bases from J, the gap between germline ends came to 10 bases. Alpha and beta constant-region primers primed reverse transcription of around 540 ng RNA. Each of the alpha and beta chains got its own library through chain-specific third strand synthesis with indices. TCRdb processed the 5' RACE reads anew with MiXCR; each CDR3 protein has one entry. Of thousands of distinct CDR3 sequences in the sample, approximately 7.6% were seen once. All unsorted peripheral T cells were captured because whole blood was used without fractionation.

The TCR was taken from an adult with HIV infection. The donor label of this sample is uncertain. The sequences come from blood, collected before antiretroviral therapy. J is TRBJ2-5 and V is TRBV19, with a tentative D call TRBD1 (5 bases). The CDR3 DNA sequence: TGTGCCAGTAGCACTACAGGACAAGAGACCCAGTACTTC. Translating gives CASSTTGQETQYF.